The 14 T cell receptor beta chains below all came from one sample that was sequenced in a study of shared clonotypes between healthy human individuals. Measured with immunoSEQ multiplex PCR; TCRdb has only the in-frame clones, and not every one. This sample yields around 2.1 million clones, of which approximately 94% are seen a single time; about 0.13% belongs to the top ten. The sequenced sample was naive CD4+ T cells sorted from blood. Subset in this sample: CD45RA+ positively selected. These receptor sequences come from a man aged 18 to 29 in good health.

The V gene is TRBV4-1, the J gene TRBJ1-4; D gene unclear. V lost 0 bases to trimming and J lost 0 bases, with 8 bases between them. The CDR3 runs 16 residues. Germline CDR1 reads MGHRA; CDR2 reads YSYEKL. CDR3 sequence reads: CASSQDWATTNEKLFF. The CDR3 DNA reads as TGCGCCAGCAGCCAAGATTGGGCCACAACTAATGAAAAACTGTTTTTT.

The chain carries TRBV2 and TRBJ1-5; D call uncertain. The germline CDR1 and CDR2 sequences are SNHLY and FYNNEI. This CDR3 has 13 residues. Trimming shortened V by 3 bases and J by 4 bases, and 7 bases separated the two germline ends. The CDR3 sequence: CASSDPPNQPQHF. The CDR3 region has the DNA TGTGCCAGCAGTGACCCACCAAATCAGCCCCAGCATTTT.

This clone was counted a few times. In the same sample, other DNA sequences code for this CDR3. The chain joins TRBV6-5 to TRBJ2-3; D unclear. There are 12 residues in the CDR3. Germline loops: CDR1 MNHEY, CDR2 SVGAGI. V was trimmed by 0 bases and J by 5 bases, leaving 3 bases between them. CDR3 bases: TGTGCCAGCAGTTACTCTGGAGATACGCAGTATTTT. Residues: CASSYSGDTQYF.

The chain combines TRBV5-1 with TRBJ1-4, with D hard to call. V was shortened by 6 bases and J by 3 bases, with 15 bases between the two germline ends. Germline V gives CDR1 SGHRS, CDR2 YFSETQ. CDR3 length equals 15 residues. The CDR3 reads CASTLAGTANEKLFF. The CDR3 nucleotides read TGCGCCAGCACCCTGGCGGGAACGGCTAATGAAAAACTGTTTTTT.

A single count supports this clone. The V and J genes are TRBV27 and TRBJ2-5; either TRBD1 or TRBD2 may supply D (5 bases each). The V and J ends lost 5 bases and 2 bases respectively, with 9 bases between them. Germline V gene data show CDR1 as MNHEY and CDR2 as SMNVEV (reference sequence). The CDR3 is 13 residues long. This chain's CDR3 is CASSQGPQETQYF. For the CDR3, the DNA is TGTGCCAGCAGTCAGGGACCTCAAGAGACCCAGTACTTC.

This rearrangement joins TRBV2 to TRBJ2-4; maybe TRBD2 (5 bases). Trimming took off 4 bases at V and 0 bases at J, with 10 bases between the two ends. This CDR3 has 15 residues. Per the germline V gene, CDR1 is SNHLY and CDR2 is FYNNEI. The CDR3 region is CASSVGGLAKNIQYF. In nucleotides, the CDR3 is TGTGCCAGCAGTGTCGGCGGACTAGCCAAAAACATTCAGTACTTC.

This clone was detected once. The chain couples TRBV28 to TRBJ2-1; 7 nucleotides agree with TRBD1. V lost 8 bases and J lost 2; bases outside the gene matches: 15. The CDR3 contains 17 residues. CDR1 and CDR2 (germline): MDHEN, SYDVKM. Here the CDR3 DNA reads TGTGCCAGCCTTGAGGGGGCTCCATCCTCCCCCTACAATGAGCAGTTCTTC. Translation: CASLEGAPSSPYNEQFF.

The V call is TRBV29-1, the J call TRBJ1-1; D not certain. The V and J ends lost 7 bases and 0 bases respectively, with 12 bases between them. The CDR3 is 13 amino acids. Germline V CDR1 and CDR2: SQVTM, ANQGSEA. CDR3: CSAERMMNTEAFF. CDR3 DNA sequence: TGCAGCGCTGAGCGGATGATGAACACTGAAGCTTTCTTT.

This clone has a handful of counts. This sequence joins TRBV2 and TRBJ2-1, with a possible D match to TRBD1 (6 bases). The length of the CDR3 is 12 residues. V lost 7 bases and J lost 11, with 15 bases in between. Germline-derived CDR1 and CDR2 are SNHLY and FYNNEI. The CDR3 sequence is CASTPGWGQQFF. The CDR3 bases are TGTGCCAGCACCCCAGGATGGGGGCAGCAGTTCTTC.

With respect to this clone: At the DNA level, this CDR3 is encoded by other sequences in the same sample as well. The chain joins TRBV5-1 to TRBJ1-2; D is uncertain. From germline, CDR1 is SGHRS and CDR2 YFSETQ. The CDR3 is 13 amino acids. Trimming stripped 0 bases from V and 4 bases from J, with 7 bases between. Here the CDR3 DNA reads TGCGCCAGCAGCTTGGACAGCCTCTATGGCTACACCTTC. Translated: CASSLDSLYGYTF.

This clone was seen once. The chain combines TRBV4-3 with TRBJ2-1, with 9 nucleotides matching TRBD2. V lost 1 base to trimming and J lost 8 bases; unmatched junction nucleotides: 6. The CDR3 spans 15 residues. The germline V gene has CDR1 LGHNA and CDR2 YSLEER. CDR3: CASSQGGRDRHEQFF. DNA of the CDR3: TGCGCCAGCAGCCAAGGCGGGAGGGATCGACATGAGCAGTTCTTC.

The chain links TRBV15 to TRBJ1-5, with TRBD1 identical over 7 bases. The V gene end was trimmed by 0 bases and the J gene end by 6 bases; junction bases not matched to a gene: 11. This CDR3 region has 17 residues. Germline lookup yields CDR1 LNHNV and CDR2 YYDKDF (reference sequence). CDR3 protein: CATSRDLGDRGAQPQHF. Written as DNA, the CDR3 is TGTGCCACCAGCAGAGATCTGGGGGACAGAGGGGCTCAGCCCCAGCATTTT.

The rearrangement uses TRBV7-9 and TRBJ2-2; 8 bases are a match to TRBD1. Germline-derived CDR1 and CDR2 are SEHNR and FQNEAQ (reference sequence). The V gene end was trimmed by 5 bases and the J gene end by 5 bases; junction bases not matched to a gene: 4. This CDR3 is built from 14 residues. DNA for the CDR3: TGTGCCAGCAGCACGACAGGGGATACCGGGGAGCTGTTTTTT. Its protein is CASSTTGDTGELFF.

This chain uses TRBV7-9 with TRBJ2-5, with D tentatively TRBD2 (6 bases). Trimming shortened V by 3 bases and J by 4 bases, and 15 bases separated the two germline ends. The length of the CDR3 is 15 residues. CDR1 SEHNR and CDR2 FQNEAQ come from the germline V gene (reference sequence). DNA for the CDR3: TGTGCCAGCAGCTTGGGCGGCGGGGTCCGAGAGACCCAGTACTTC. Protein sequence: CASSLGGGVRETQYF.